What follows are 13 T cell receptor beta chains derived from one specimen sequenced in a study of post-analysis software for immune sequencing data (dated by TCRdb to about 2015). Results and caveats for the whole study, not just this receptor: Significantly higher frequencies in patients than in controls were found for roughly 5 TRBV segments, including TRBV5-6, TRBV5-1 and TRBV20-1.

Libraries were constructed by PCR. Sequencer: Illumina HiSeq 2500. To reduce PCR and sequencing biases, unique molecular identifiers were incorporated into the TCR beta cDNA libraries. Using fastp at Q25 and MiXCR, TCRdb reprocessed the public reads and kept productive beta chains. Identical CDR3 protein sequences are pooled into one entry, listed with their most common genes and DNA. Recorded for this sample are over 700,000 distinct CDR3 sequences; 30% of them occurred a single time. The ten largest clones take up approximately 0.6% of the sample. These receptors have no known antigen. Sequencing input: blood. Every receptor here comes from a girl aged 10 to 17 with multiple sclerosis.

This clonotype was detected ten times or more. This chain connects TRBV7-2 to TRBJ2-7; 7 positions match TRBD2. The V and J ends lost 5 bases and 1 base, in that order; junction bases with no gene match: 14. The germline V gene has CDR1 SGHTA and CDR2 FQGNSA. The CDR3 spans 17 residues. The CDR3 nucleotides read TGTGCCAGCAGCCCTTTTGTAGGGAGGGATTATTCCTACGAGCAGTACTTC. It specifies CASSPFVGRDYSYEQYF.

This sequence joins TRBV28 and TRBJ2-1; D ambiguous. The CDR3 is made up of 13 amino acids. Germline-derived CDR1 and CDR2 are MDHEN and SYDVKM. V was shortened by 8 bases and J by 8 bases, with 16 bases between the two germline ends. The CDR3 sequence: CASGTYVVHEQFF. The DNA for the CDR3 is TGTGCCAGCGGAACGTATGTTGTCCATGAGCAGTTCTTC. Full variable domain (rest looked up from reference TRBV28 and TRBJ2-1): DVKVTQSSRYLVKRTGEKVFLECVQDMDHENMFWYRQDPGLGLRLIYFSYDVKMKEKGDIPEGYSVSREKKERFSLILESASTNQTSMYLCASGTYVVHEQFFGPGTRLTVL.

The chain recombines TRBV4-1 with TRBJ1-1; D uncertain. V was shortened by 0 bases and J by 3 bases, with 11 bases between the two germline ends. Germline loops: CDR1 MGHRA, CDR2 YSYEKL. This CDR3 is 15 amino acids long. The CDR3 protein is CASSQEKTSYTEAFF. In nucleotides, the CDR3 is TGCGCCAGCAGCCAAGAGAAGACATCCTACACTGAAGCTTTCTTT.

V gene TRBV7-9 combines with J gene TRBJ1-5; D ambiguous. V was cut by 2 bases and J by 7 bases, with 6 bases left in between. The CDR3 has 12 residues. Germline lookup yields CDR1 SEHNR and CDR2 FQNEAQ (reference sequence). The chain's CDR3 is CASSLPDQPQHF. CDR3 nucleotide sequence: TGTGCCAGCAGCTTACCCGACCAGCCCCAGCATTTT.

The chain has TRBV5-1 and TRBJ2-5, with D possibly TRBD1 on 6 matching bases. The CDR3 has 14 amino acids. The ends were cut back, 4 bases at V and 5 bases at J, with 15 bases in the middle. The germline V gene has CDR1 SGHRS and CDR2 YFSETQ. The CDR3 DNA is TGCGCCAGCAGCCGTAACACTGGACAGGAGACCCAGTACTTC. Encoded protein: CASSRNTGQETQYF.

This clonotype was seen only a few times. This chain uses TRBV7-2 with TRBJ2-3; a weak D match, TRBD2 (6 bases). V gave up 5 bases and J gave up 6 bases, with 12 bases separating them. Germline V gene sequence: CDR1 SGHTA, CDR2 FQGNSA. The CDR3 has 13 residues. The CDR3 reads CASSREFRDTQYF. The CDR3, as DNA: TGTGCCAGCAGCCGGGAGTTCAGGGATACGCAGTATTTT.

CDR3 nucleotide sequence: TGTGCCAGCAGCTTAGGCACAGGGGGCTGGAACTATGGCTACACCTTC. Amino acids: CASSLGTGGWNYGYTF. The chain combines TRBV7-9 with TRBJ1-2, with 9 bases lining up with TRBD1. V gave up 1 base and J gave up 2 bases; unmatched junction bases: 5. This CDR3 has 16 amino acids. Germline CDR1 reads SEHNR; CDR2 reads FQNEAQ (reference sequence).

The chain has TRBV20-1 and TRBJ1-5; no clear D gene. This CDR3 has 12 amino acids. Looked up from germline, CDR1 is DFQATT and CDR2 is SNEGSKA (reference sequence). Between the trimmed V and J ends, which lost 2 bases and 2 bases, there was a span of 4 bases. The CDR3 is CSARPGNQPQHF. In DNA, the CDR3 is TGCAGTGCTAGACCCGGCAATCAGCCCCAGCATTTT.

This clonotype has more than one count but fewer than ten. This rearrangement joins TRBV28 to TRBJ2-7, with 8 nucleotides matching TRBD2. The DNA end lines up better with TRBJ2-5; the J call may be wrong. The CDR3 is 14 amino acids. Germline-derived CDR1 and CDR2 are MDHEN and SYDVKM. For the CDR3, the DNA is TGTGCCATTTCGGTGATCGGGGGGGCAGCGACCCAGTACTTC. The encoded protein is CAISVIGGAATQYF.

This clonotype was detected a few times. This chain joins TRBV12-3 or TRBV12-4 and TRBJ1-4, with D possibly being TRBD1 (5 bases). Trimming left V 2 bases short and J 0 bases short, with 10 bases between. CDR3 length equals 16 residues. CDR3 nucleotides: TGTGCCAGCAGTTTAAGACAGCCAGCAACTAATGAAAAACTGTTTTTT. Translated, it gives CASSLRQPATNEKLFF.

This clonotype showed up just a few times. The chain carries TRBV5-1 and TRBJ2-1; a weak D match, TRBD2 (6 bases). This CDR3 comprises 16 residues. The V end lost 4 bases, the J end lost 10 bases, and 24 bases lay between the germline ends. Germline V CDR1 and CDR2: SGHRS, YFSETQ. The DNA for the CDR3 is TGCGCCAGCAGCCAGCAAATGAGGGACTCCTCCCAGGAGCAGTTCTTC. It specifies CASSQQMRDSSQEQFF.

This clonotype appeared a few times. The V call is TRBV5-1, the J call TRBJ2-3, with D possibly matching TRBD1 (5 bases). This CDR3 region has 14 residues. The germline V gene has CDR1 SGHRS and CDR2 YFSETQ. V lost 0 bases to trimming and J lost 5 bases, with 10 bases between them. CDR3: CASSLDQGVDTQYF. CDR3 nucleotides: TGCGCCAGCAGCTTGGACCAGGGCGTAGATACGCAGTATTTT.

In its sample, this clonotype was seen a few times. The rearrangement joins TRBV24-1 to TRBJ2-1; 7 bases fit TRBD2. Trimming took 10 bases from V and 9 from J; bases not matched to a gene: 11. This CDR3 is built from 13 residues. The V gene's germline CDR1 is KGHDR and CDR2 SFDVKD. For the CDR3, the DNA is TGTGCCACAGGGAGGGATCTTCGTGGTGAGCAGTTCTTC. Protein product: CATGRDLRGEQFF.